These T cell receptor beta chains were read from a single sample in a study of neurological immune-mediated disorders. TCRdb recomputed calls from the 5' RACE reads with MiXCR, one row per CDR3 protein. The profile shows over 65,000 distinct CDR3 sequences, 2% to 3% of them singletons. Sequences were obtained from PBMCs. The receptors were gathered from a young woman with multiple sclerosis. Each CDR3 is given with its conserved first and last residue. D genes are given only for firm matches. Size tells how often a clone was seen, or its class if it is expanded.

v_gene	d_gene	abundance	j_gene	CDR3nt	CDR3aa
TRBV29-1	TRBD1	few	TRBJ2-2	TGCAGCTCAGGGGGCGAGACCGGGGAGCTGTTTTTT	CSSGGETGELFF
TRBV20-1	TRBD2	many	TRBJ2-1	TGCAGTGCTAGTCCCGGGACTAGCGGATCCTACAATGAGCAGTTCTTC	CSASPGTSGSYNEQFF
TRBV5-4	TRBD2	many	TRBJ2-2	TGTGCCAGCGGGGGACTAGCGGGAGTCGGCGGGGAGCTGTTTTTT	CASGGLAGVGGELFF
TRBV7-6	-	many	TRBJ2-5	TGTGCCAGCAGCTTACAGGGGACCCAAGAGACCCAGTACTTC	CASSLQGTQETQYF
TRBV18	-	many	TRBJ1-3	TGTGCCAGCTCACCATCGACAAGCTCTGGAAACACCATATATTTT	CASSPSTSSGNTIYF
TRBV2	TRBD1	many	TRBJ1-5	TGTGCCAGCCAGCGTCAGACAGGGACGGGACAGCCCCAGCATTTT	CASQRQTGTGQPQHF
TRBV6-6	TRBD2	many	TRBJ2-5	TGTGCCAGCAGGACTAGCGGGGCTTTAGAGACCCAGTACTTC	CASRTSGALETQYF
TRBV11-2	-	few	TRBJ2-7	TGTGCCAGCAGCTTAGACCAGCGGACTGGGCAGTACTTC	CASSLDQRTGQYF
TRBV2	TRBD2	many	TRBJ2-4	TGTGCCAGCTGGTGGCGGGGGGGAGCCAAAAACATTCAGTACTTC	CASWWRGGAKNIQYF
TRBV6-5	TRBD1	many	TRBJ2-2	TGTGCCAGCAGTTACTGGATGCCGGGACAGGGGAACACCGGGGAGCTGTTTTTT	CASSYWMPGQGNTGELFF
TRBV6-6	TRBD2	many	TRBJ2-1	TGTGCCAGCAGTTACTCGAAGCGGGAGCCCCTCTACAATGAGCAGTTCTTC	CASSYSKREPLYNEQFF
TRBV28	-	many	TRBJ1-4	TGTGCCAGCAGGACCAATGAAAAACTGTTTTTT	CASRTNEKLFF
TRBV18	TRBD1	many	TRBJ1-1	TGTGCCAGCTCACCGGACAGGGCCTTTCGAGGAGCTTTCTTT	CASSPDRAFRGAFF
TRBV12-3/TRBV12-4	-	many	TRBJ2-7	TGTGCCAGCAGTTTAGATCCACCGGCCTACGAGCAGTACTTC	CASSLDPPAYEQYF
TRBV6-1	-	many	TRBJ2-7	TGTGCCAGCAGTGAGGCAGCGAGCTCCTACGAGCAGTACTTC	CASSEAASSYEQYF
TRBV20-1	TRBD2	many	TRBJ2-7	TGCAGTGCCGGAGGAAGCGGGAGCCCAACCTACGAGCAGTACTTC	CSAGGSGSPTYEQYF
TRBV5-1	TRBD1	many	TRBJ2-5	TGCGCCAGCAGCTTGTCCGGGACAGGTTTAGAGACCCAGTACTTC	CASSLSGTGLETQYF
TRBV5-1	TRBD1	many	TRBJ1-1	TGCGCCAGCAGCGTCAGTGGACAGGGGACGTTCGCTGAAGCTTTCTTT	CASSVSGQGTFAEAFF
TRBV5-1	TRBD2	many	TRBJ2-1	TGCGCCAGCAGCTGGACTAGCGGAAGCTCCTACAATGAGCAGTTCTTC	CASSWTSGSSYNEQFF
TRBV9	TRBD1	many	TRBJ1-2	TGTGCCAGCAGGGCGGGGACAGGTCTAGGAGGCTACACCTTC	CASRAGTGLGGYTF
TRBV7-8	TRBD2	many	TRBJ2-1	TGTGCCAGCAGCCTACGAGCCGGGACTAGCGGGTTGATGAATGAGCAGTTCTTC	CASSLRAGTSGLMNEQFF
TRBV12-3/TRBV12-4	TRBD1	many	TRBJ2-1	TGTGCCAGCAGAAACAGGGGTAGCCAGCCCTATGAGCAGTTCTTC	CASRNRGSQPYEQFF
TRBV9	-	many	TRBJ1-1	TGTGCCAGCAGCCAGAGTAACACTGAAGCTTTCTTT	CASSQSNTEAFF
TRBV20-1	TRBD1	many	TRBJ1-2	TGCAGTGCCACAACAAAGACAGGGGGGGACTATGGCTACACCTTC	CSATTKTGGDYGYTF
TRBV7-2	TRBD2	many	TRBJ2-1	TGTGCCAGCAGCCTACGAATCCTAAGACTAGCGGGAGGGTACAATGAGCAGTTCTTC	CASSLRILRLAGGYNEQFF
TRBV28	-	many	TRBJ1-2	TGTGCCAGCAGTTTTGACCCAGGAGGTTATGGCTACACCTTC	CASSFDPGGYGYTF
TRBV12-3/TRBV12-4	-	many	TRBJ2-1	TGCGCCAGCAGCTTGGGTCCAGGGGGGAATGAGCAGTTCTTC	CASSLGPGGNEQFF
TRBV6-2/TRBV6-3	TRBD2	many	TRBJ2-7	TGTGCCAGCGGTACTAGCGAACCTTACGAGCAGTACTTC	CASGTSEPYEQYF
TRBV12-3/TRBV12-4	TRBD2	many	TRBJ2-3	TGTGCCAGCAGTCTAGGGACTAGGGGAGATACGCAGTATTTT	CASSLGTRGDTQYF
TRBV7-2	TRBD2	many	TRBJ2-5	TGTGCCAGCAGCGAGACTAGCGGGAGGGGGGAGACCCAGTACTTC	CASSETSGRGETQYF
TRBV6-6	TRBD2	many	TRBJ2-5	TGTGCCAGCAGTAGAGGGGAGGGAGAGACCCAGTACTTC	CASSRGEGETQYF